This entry describes one TCR beta chain. No antigen is known for it. No base quality information exists; no much larger clone differs at one position. Per the germline V gene, SGHAT is the CDR1 and FQNNGV is the CDR2. V sheds 2 bases and J sheds 5 bases, leaving 7 bases between their ends. Measured from the cysteine to the phenylalanine, the CDR3 is 13 residues long. Only the CDR3 region is kept as DNA, spanning 39 bases read in frame from base 1. This specimen's time point label, interpreted: baseline pretreatment blood. This specimen's treatment or condition label, per the study, means: 15 Gy SBRT to primary tumor, nephrectomy 4 weeks later. To follow tumor-enriched clonotypes, serial peripheral blood was collected from radiation-treated patients at baseline and at 2 weeks and 4 weeks after SBRT. Renal cell carcinoma with clear cell pathology was present in all patients. The QIAamp DNA Blood Mini Kit (Qiagen) was used to prepare genomic DNA for TCR sequencing. The analyses included only samples that passed all quality control checks.

TCR beta libraries were generated from genomic DNA with the immunoSEQ kit, following the manufacturer's recommendations. To prepare the libraries, a first multiplex PCR with proprietary primers was run, followed by a second PCR that added unique barcodes, and a bead cleanup was done after each round. A kit-provided positive control reaction and a negative control reaction were included in every sample batch. The final libraries were assessed on an Agilent 4200 TapeStation D1000 ScreenTape, pooled by volume, and quantified by qPCR. Sequencing was performed on an Illumina NextSeq500 using a MidOutput 150-cycle cartridge, with 156 Read1 cycles, 15 Index1 cycles, and the kit custom primers. The pooled library was loaded at roughly 1 pM with a 20% PhiX control spike-in. As for how the authors treated the data: Vendor-processed data were analyzed in R, and a clonotype was defined as all T cells sharing the same CDR3 nucleotide sequence. In the clone abundance analyses, frequencies in each sample were normalized to that sample's 10,000 most abundant clones. Before analysis, public T cell clones were removed, and these numbered fewer than six per sample on average. Tumor-enriched clonotypes and baseline blood-enriched clonotypes were defined as those with an abundance difference of at least 32-fold between compartments. A beta-binomial differential abundance model was used to identify clonotypes that expanded or contracted between blood time points. Similarity between tumor and blood repertoires was quantified using the Baroni-Urbani and Buser coefficient, and groups were compared with two-tailed Wilcoxon tests in R. TCRdb's version of the immuneACCESS table is confined to in-frame rearrangements and falls short of the full clone set. An unresolved V gene accounts for under half of the shortfall where checked; the remainder is of unknown origin. The V and J calls and clone size are taken from that table; D and trimming were inferred from the DNA. This sample gives roughly 53,000 clones in total; around 83% of them show up just once. The top ten clonotypes cover roughly a third of the sample.

This record belongs to a study of radiation and T cells in renal cell carcinoma (TCRdb year 2020). Study-level background: The samples were drawn from a clinical trial, where primary renal cell carcinomas were treated with 15 Gy of stereotactic body radiation therapy and then removed by nephrectomy 4 weeks afterward. TCR beta sequencing covered around 50 samples in total, comprising around 26 tumors and roughly 27 peripheral blood samples. Across all 53 samples, more than 4,000,000 unique CDR3 nucleotide sequences, encoding 2,658,974 unique CDR3 amino acid sequences, were identified. What the research found in general, with its limitations: The single-armed trial design could not address effects of radiation dose or scheduling on the TCR repertoire. Because pretreatment tumor biopsies were not available, the study could not determine whether clonotypes were already present within the tumor at baseline. Top tumor clonotypes rose in blood from baseline to 2 weeks post-radiation, then contracted by 4 weeks, suggesting transient expansion of tumor-resident clones. Blood repertoire dynamics were not followed beyond 4 weeks after treatment.

The TCR comes from a woman between 65 and 79 years old with renal cell carcinoma. The material sequenced was blood, taken from a patient whose treatment included radiotherapy and nephrectomy. The rearranged segments are TRBV11-2 and TRBJ2-1, with the D gene not clear enough to name. The DNA sequence is TGTGCCAGCAGCTTAAGTCTGAACAATGAGCAGTTCTTC. Translated, this is CASSLSLNNEQFF.